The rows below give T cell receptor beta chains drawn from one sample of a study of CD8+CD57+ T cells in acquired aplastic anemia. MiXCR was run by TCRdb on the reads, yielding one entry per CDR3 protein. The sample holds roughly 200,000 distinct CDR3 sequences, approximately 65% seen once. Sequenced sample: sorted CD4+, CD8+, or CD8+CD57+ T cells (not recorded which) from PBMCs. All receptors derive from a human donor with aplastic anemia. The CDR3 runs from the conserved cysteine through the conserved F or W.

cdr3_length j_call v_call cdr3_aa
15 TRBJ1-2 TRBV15 CATSRGAPSSYGYTF
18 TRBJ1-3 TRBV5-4 CASSLSPISIPSGNTIYF
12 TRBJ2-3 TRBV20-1 CSAKRGGNTQYF
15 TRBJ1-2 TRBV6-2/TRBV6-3 CASGDPDRVGYGYTF
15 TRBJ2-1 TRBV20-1 CSANLAGLSYNEQFF
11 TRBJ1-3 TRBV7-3 CASSGTGHIYF
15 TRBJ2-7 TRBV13 CASSLGASGSYEQYF
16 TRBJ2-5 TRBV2 CASSLRRRNYQETQYF
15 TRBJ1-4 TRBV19 CASSIVGATNEKLFF
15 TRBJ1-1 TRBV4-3 CASSQADRLNTEAFF
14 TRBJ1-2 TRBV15 CATSRERLSGGYTF
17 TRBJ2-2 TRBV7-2 CASSFGTPREGTGELFF
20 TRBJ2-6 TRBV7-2 CASSFRPGLAGHSGANVLTF
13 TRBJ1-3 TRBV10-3 CAISGGDPNTIYF
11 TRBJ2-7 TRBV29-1 CSAPAGYEQYF
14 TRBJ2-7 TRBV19 CASSMTILSYEQYF
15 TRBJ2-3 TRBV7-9 CASSRSMGIDDTQYF
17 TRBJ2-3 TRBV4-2 CASSQIEGGPTSDTQYF
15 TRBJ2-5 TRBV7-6 CASSLGDNGPETQYF
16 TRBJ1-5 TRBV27 CASRRERDCGNQPQHF
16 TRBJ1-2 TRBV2 CASSETVRLDAYGYTF
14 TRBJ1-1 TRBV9 CASSLNVGNTEAFF
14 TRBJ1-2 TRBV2 CASSGVGGGYGYTF
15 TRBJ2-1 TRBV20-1 CSARDGRGSGNEQFF
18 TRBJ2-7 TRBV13 CASSPREFRDRGFYEQYF
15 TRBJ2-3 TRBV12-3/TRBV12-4 CASSPSTGGTDTQYF
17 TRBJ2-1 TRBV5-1 CASSLGGLAGDYNEQFF
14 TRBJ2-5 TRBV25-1 CASSESDRGKTQYF
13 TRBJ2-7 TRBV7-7 CASSSSQGYEQYF
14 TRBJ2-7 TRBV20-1 CSARRQGIAYEQYF
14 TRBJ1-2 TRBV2 CASSLDRVVKGYTF
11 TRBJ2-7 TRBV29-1 CSVLGSYEQYF
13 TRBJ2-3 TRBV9 CASGGAGSDTQYF
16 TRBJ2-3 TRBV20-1 CSARVGSGGVRDTQYF
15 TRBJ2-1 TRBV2 CASSVGRTSYNEQFF
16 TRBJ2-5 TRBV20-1 CSARDLTSGEQETQYF
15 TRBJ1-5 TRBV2 CASRGQAGINQPQHF
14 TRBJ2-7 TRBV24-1 CATGAGTGSYEQYF
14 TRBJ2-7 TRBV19 CASSIDVGGLEQYF
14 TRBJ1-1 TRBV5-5 CASSLSTGGTGAFF
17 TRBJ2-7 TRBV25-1 CASSVSLGQSYSYEQYF
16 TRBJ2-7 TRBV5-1 CASSPGQGAGSYEQYF
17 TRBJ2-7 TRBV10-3 CAIRGDKTRSRDYEQYF
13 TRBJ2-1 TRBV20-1 CSASSGSYNEQFF
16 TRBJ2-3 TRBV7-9 CASSLTSGRAADTQYF
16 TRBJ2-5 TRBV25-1 CASSTGTSFGQETQYF
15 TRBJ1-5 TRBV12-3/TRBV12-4 CASNYGGIGNEPQHF
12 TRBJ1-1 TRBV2 CASSEGRIEAFF
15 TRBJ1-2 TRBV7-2 CASSLVAGNGYGYTF
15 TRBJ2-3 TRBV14 CASSQRTFTTDTQYF
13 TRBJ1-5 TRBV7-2 CASSLAEGQPQHF